These 2 T cell receptor beta chains share one sample of origin, sequenced in a study of T cell clonotyping in hematopoietic cell transplantation. TCRdb keeps only in-frame clones here, not all; method: immunoSEQ multiplex PCR. This table holds about 5,700 clones, more than 20% found once. The input for sequencing was peripheral blood mononuclear cells, taken 180 days after allogeneic stem cell transplant. Receptor source: a male patient aged 40 to 55 who had an allogeneic stem cell transplant from an unrelated donor, so the T cells may come from the graft donor. Some clones in this sample may be carry-over from other donors' samples.

The genes are TRBV30 and TRBJ1-6, with D maybe TRBD1 (6 bases). V lost 5 bases and J 8 bases, leaving 13 bases between the germline ends. The CDR3 is made up of 13 amino acids. Germline assignment: CDR1 GTSNPN and CDR2 SVGIG (reference sequence). The CDR3 here is CAWLAGGYSPLHF. The CDR3 DNA sequence: TGTGCCTGGTTAGCGGGGGGCTATTCACCCCTCCACTTT.

The genes are TRBV7-7 and TRBJ2-7; D is perhaps TRBD2 (5 bases). V was trimmed by 5 bases and J by 3 bases, leaving 11 bases between them. CDR3 size: 13 residues. CDR1 and CDR2 (germline): SSHAT, FNYEAQ (reference sequence). Here the CDR3 reads CASSPQLGYEQYF. The CDR3 DNA is TGTGCCAGCAGCCCCCAACTAGGCTACGAGCAGTACTTC.